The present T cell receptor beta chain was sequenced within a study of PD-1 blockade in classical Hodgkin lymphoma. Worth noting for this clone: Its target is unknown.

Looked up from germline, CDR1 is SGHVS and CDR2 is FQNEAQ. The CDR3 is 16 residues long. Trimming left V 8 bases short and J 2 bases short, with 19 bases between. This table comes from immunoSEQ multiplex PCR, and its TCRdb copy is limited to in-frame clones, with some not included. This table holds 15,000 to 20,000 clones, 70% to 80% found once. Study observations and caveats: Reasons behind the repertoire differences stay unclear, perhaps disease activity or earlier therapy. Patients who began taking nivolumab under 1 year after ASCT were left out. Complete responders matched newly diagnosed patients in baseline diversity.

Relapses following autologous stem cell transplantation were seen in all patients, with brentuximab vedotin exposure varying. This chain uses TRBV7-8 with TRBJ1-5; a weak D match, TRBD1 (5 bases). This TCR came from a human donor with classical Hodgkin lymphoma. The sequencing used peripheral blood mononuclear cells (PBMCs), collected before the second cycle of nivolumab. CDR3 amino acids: CASGPVGEGGNQPQHF. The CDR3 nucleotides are TGTGCCAGCGGACCTGTGGGGGAAGGAGGCAATCAGCCCCAGCATTTT.